The following is a TCR beta chain sequence with its context. This sample is part of a study of T cell changes during pregnancy in multiple sclerosis. Per germline, CDR1 MNHEY and CDR2 SMNVEV (reference sequence). V was cut by 6 bases and J by 0 bases, with 15 bases left in between. The CDR3 has 16 amino acids. Libraries were prepared by immunoSEQ multiplex PCR; TCRdb keeps only in-frame clonotypes and omits some of them. In the table there are over 65,000 clones, roughly nine tenths of which are singletons. This sequence was found in a female donor with multiple sclerosis, enrolled in a pregnancy study. Sequenced material: peripheral blood, taken in the first trimester of pregnancy. The chain joins TRBV27 to TRBJ2-1; D is unclear. The CDR3 here is CASSLVAISSYNEQFF. The CDR3 nucleotides read TGTGCCAGCAGCCTGGTTGCGATTAGCTCCTACAATGAGCAGTTCTTC.